One sample yielded the 16 T cell receptor beta chains listed below, sequenced in a study. TCRdb itself ran the 5' RACE reads through MiXCR, one entry per CDR3 protein. The data contain approximately 60,000 distinct CDR3 sequences, approximately 23% of them singletons. Source material: memory CD4+ T cells sorted from a lymph node. Subset in this sample: memory CD4+ T cells, CD4+CD45RO+CD25-. The receptors here all came from a female donor with breast cancer.

There are a few counts of this clonotype. CDR3 DNA sequence: TGTGCCAGCAGTTCCTCCGGGACACATGGCTACACCTTC. Its protein product is CASSSSGTHGYTF. The chain has TRBV6-5 and TRBJ1-2; tentatively, D is TRBD1 (6 bases). V lost 4 bases, J lost 6 bases, and 12 bases lay in between. Germline lookup yields CDR1 MNHEY and CDR2 SVGAGI. The CDR3 spans 13 residues.

At least ten counts were recorded for this clonotype. CDR3 residues: CSVRTGISYNEQFF. CDR3 DNA: TGCAGCGTTAGGACAGGGATATCCTACAATGAGCAGTTCTTC. The chain has TRBV29-1 and TRBJ2-1, with 8 bases matching TRBD1. The germline gives CDR1 SQVTM, CDR2 ANQGSEA. The J segment lost 1 base and the V segment lost 5 bases, leaving 4 bases of the junction unmatched. The CDR3 totals 14 residues.

The CDR3 coding sequence is TGCGCCAGCAGCTTCGGACAGGAGACTGAAGCTTTCTTT. Residues: CASSFGQETEAFF. The chain has TRBV5-1 and TRBJ1-1, with 7 nucleotides matching TRBD1. In germline, CDR1 is SGHRS, CDR2 YFSETQ. With V trimmed by 2 bases and J by 5 bases, 3 bases remained unmatched. There are 13 residues in the CDR3. Variable domain in full (rest from reference TRBV5-1 and TRBJ1-1): KAGVTQTPRYLIKTRGQQVTLSCSPISGHRSVSWYQQTPGQGLQFLFEYFSETQRNKGNFPGRFSGRQFSNSRSEMNVSTLELGDSALYLCASSFGQETEAFFGQGTRLTVV.

Sample share makes this clonotype medium-sized. V is TRBV5-1 and J is TRBJ2-7; D assignment may be TRBD1 or TRBD2 (5 bases each). This CDR3 contains 12 residues. V lost 6 bases and J 2 bases, leaving 9 bases between the germline ends. Per the germline V gene, CDR1 is SGHRS and CDR2 is YFSETQ. CDR3 in amino acids: CASIRGAYEQYF. In nucleotides, the CDR3 is TGCGCCAGCATCCGGGGCGCCTACGAGCAGTACTTC.

This clonotype was seen many times. V and J are TRBV7-2 and TRBJ2-3; TRBD2 might be the D (6 bases). V lost 1 base and J lost 1, with 18 bases in between. The CDR3 covers 18 residues. Germline lookup yields CDR1 SGHTA and CDR2 FQGNSA. The CDR3 reads CASSLGGFSWEGTDTQYF. In DNA form, the CDR3 reads TGTGCCAGCAGCTTAGGGGGGTTTTCGTGGGAGGGCACAGATACGCAGTATTTT.

This chain connects TRBV7-9 to TRBJ1-2; 8 positions match TRBD1. After removal of 5 bases from V and 4 bases from J, the junction contained 6 bases not matched to a gene. The CDR3 has 14 residues. The germline CDR1 and CDR2 sequences are SEHNR and FQNEAQ (reference sequence). CDR3 in amino acids: CASSPTGAVYGYTF. In DNA form, the CDR3 reads TGTGCCAGCAGCCCGACAGGGGCGGTCTATGGCTACACCTTC.

V is TRBV20-1 and J is TRBJ1-5; TRBD1 aligns across 7 bases. Looked up from germline, CDR1 is DFQATT and CDR2 is SNEGSKA (reference sequence). The trim removed 6 bases at V and 2 bases at J, leaving 10 bases unmatched. CDR3 size: 15 residues. The CDR3 DNA sequence: TGCAGTGCAGACAGGGTTGAGTTCGGCAATCAGCCCCAGCATTTT. Translating gives CSADRVEFGNQPQHF.

This clonotype was seen many times. The rearrangement links TRBV4-1 to TRBJ2-3; weak D call: TRBD2 (6 bases). The V end was cut by 0 bases, the J end by 1 base, with 11 bases between. The CDR3 spans 16 residues. From germline, CDR1 is MGHRA and CDR2 YSYEKL. CDR3 sequence: CASSQEWERGTDTQYF. Written as DNA, the CDR3 is TGCGCCAGCAGCCAAGAGTGGGAGCGGGGCACAGATACGCAGTATTTT.

This clonotype was recorded a few times. The rearrangement links TRBV5-1 to TRBJ1-2; 10 bases are shared with TRBD1. CDR3 size: 15 residues. V shed 3 bases and J 0 bases; nucleotides not matched to a gene: 2. The V gene's germline CDR1 is SGHRS and CDR2 YFSETQ. DNA for the CDR3: TGCGCCAGCAGCTCCGGACAGGGGGCTAACTATGGCTACACCTTC. This translates into CASSSGQGANYGYTF.

This clonotype was observed many times. V usage is TRBV7-9 and J usage is TRBJ2-7; 14 bases match TRBD2. The CDR3 sequence is 15 residues long. Germline V gene sequence: CDR1 SEHNR, CDR2 FQNEAQ (reference sequence). After removal of 5 bases from V and 7 bases from J, the junction contained 7 bases not matched to a gene. Here the CDR3 reads CASSPQGLAGAEQYF. As DNA, the CDR3 is TGTGCCAGCAGCCCCCAGGGACTAGCGGGAGCGGAGCAGTACTTC.

Ten or more counts support this clonotype. The chain is built from TRBV12-3 or TRBV12-4 and TRBJ2-2; possibly TRBD1 or TRBD2 for D (5 bases each). Trimming removed 8 bases from V and 3 bases from J, with 16 bases in between. The CDR3 consists of 15 residues. The CDR3 bases are TGTGCCAGCGGCGACCGGGGCCAATACACCGGGGAGCTGTTTTTT. Protein product: CASGDRGQYTGELFF.

The V gene is TRBV6-2 or TRBV6-3, the J gene TRBJ1-2; unclear D gene. The germline V gene encodes CDR1 MNHEY and CDR2 SVGEGT. V gave up 8 bases and J gave up 2 bases, with 12 bases separating them. This CDR3 is 13 amino acids long. CDR3 region: CASRPDENYGYTF. The CDR3, as DNA: TGTGCCAGCCGACCGGATGAGAACTATGGCTACACCTTC.

This clonotype was seen repeatedly, ten times or more. The chain couples TRBV6-1 to TRBJ2-3, with 7 bases lining up with TRBD1. Germline CDR1 and CDR2: MNHNS and SASEGT. The CDR3 is made up of 16 amino acids. V gave up 3 bases and J gave up 3 bases; unmatched junction bases: 9. Written as DNA, the CDR3 is TGTGCCAGCAGTGATCGACAGGGAAGGATGACAGATACGCAGTATTTT. The encoded protein is CASSDRQGRMTDTQYF.

J is TRBJ1-1 and V is TRBV5-1, with a possible D match to TRBD1 (6 bases). The V end lost 3 bases, the J end lost 3 bases, and 15 bases lay between the germline ends. Germline CDR1 SGHRS, CDR2 YFSETQ. This CDR3 is 15 amino acids long. For the CDR3, the DNA is TGCGCCAGCAGCTCGGGGACGGGGGGGCACACTGAAGCTTTCTTT. The encoded protein is CASSSGTGGHTEAFF.

This clonotype has a count of ten or more. The CDR3 DNA is TGCGCCAGCAGCCAAGTGTCTGGAAACAATGAGCAGTTCTTC. Translating it yields CASSQVSGNNEQFF. This rearrangement joins TRBV4-3 to TRBJ2-1; D not resolved. Germline values: CDR1 LGHNA, CDR2 YSLEER. The germline V and J ends were trimmed by 1 base and 5 bases, with 9 bases remaining between them. The CDR3 is 14 residues long.

This clonotype was seen only a few times. The chain employs TRBV5-3 and TRBJ2-3, with a tentative D call TRBD2 (6 bases). TRBV5-3 is labeled an ORF, and its function is uncertain. With 5 bases removed from V and 0 bases from J, the gap between germline ends came to 13 bases. This CDR3 has 15 residues. CDR3 DNA sequence: TGTGCCAGAAGGGGCGGGACTCCTAGCACAGATACGCAGTATTTT. This gives the protein CARRGGTPSTDTQYF.